Below, 12 T cell receptor beta chains from the same sample are listed, as sequenced in a study of tissue T cells after allogeneic stem cell transplantation. Sequencing was performed with immunoSEQ multiplex PCR; in TCRdb, only in-frame clones are kept and a portion is missing. The data hold about 21,000 clones, with roughly three quarters observed a single time. Sequencing input: blood. The receptors were sampled from a female BALB/c mouse in good health. MHC haplotype here: H2-d.

Worth noting for this clone: Mouse gene names apply. The sequenced fragment ends 1 residue before the CDR3 boundary, so the rest is inferred from the germline J gene. The chain uses TRBV16 and TRBJ2-7; 12 nucleotides line up with TRBD1. This CDR3 region has 14 residues. J lost 6 bases, V lost 3 bases, and 3 bases had no gene match. CDR1 is SGHSA, CDR2 FRNQAP, per germline. The CDR3 spells CASSFRDRGLEQYF. The sequenced part of the CDR3 DNA is TGTGCAAGCAGCTTCCGGGACAGGGGGCTTGAACAGTAC.

In regard to this clone: Mouse gene names apply. The read ends 1 residue shy of where the CDR3 ends; the end is completed using the germline J gene. The J gene is TRBJ2-4, the V gene TRBV19; D may be TRBD1 or TRBD2 (6 bases each). V lost 0 bases, J lost 1 base, and 12 bases lay in between. Per germline, CDR1 FNHDT and CDR2 SITEND (reference sequence). This CDR3 spans 16 amino acids. The covered CDR3 bases are TGTGCCAGCAGTATAGTTGGGGGCAGGGGTCAAAACACCTTGTAC. Encoded protein: CASSIVGGRGQNTLY. The full CDR3 protein reads CASSIVGGRGQNTLYF.

Details on this clone: The gene symbols are mouse symbols. CDR3 DNA, as far as it was read: TGTGCCAGCAGTGGGGGACAATTCCAAGACACCCAGTAC. Amino acid sequence: CASSGGQFQDTQY. The entire CDR3 protein is CASSGGQFQDTQYF. The chain employs TRBV13-1 and TRBJ2-5; weak D call: TRBD1 (6 bases). The sequenced fragment ends 1 residue before the CDR3 boundary, so the rest is inferred from the germline J gene. V gave up 3 bases and J gave up 2 bases, with 10 bases separating them. Germline V gene lookup returns CDR1 NSHNY and CDR2 SYGAGN. The CDR3 is made up of 14 amino acids.

Concerning this clone: Mismatch with germline at one junction end may stem from a read error. The gene names here belong to mouse. The read stops 1 residue short of the end of the CDR3; the missing end is completed from the germline J gene. The chain combines TRBV20 with TRBJ2-4, with 11 bases lining up with TRBD2. The CDR3 has 14 amino acids. Per the germline V gene, CDR1 is GFQATS and CDR2 is STVNSAI. The covered CDR3 bases are TGTGGTGCTCGGGACTGGGGGAGTCAAAACACCTTGTAC. This gives the protein CGARDWGSQNTLY. Given in full, the CDR3 is CGARDWGSQNTLYF.

With regard to this clone: Mouse germline and gene names are used. The observed sequence ends 1 residue before the CDR3 terminus, with the missing tail filled in from the germline J gene. This chain uses TRBV19 with TRBJ1-4, with a tentative D call TRBD1 (6 bases). The CDR3 has 16 residues. Trimming removed 1 base from V and 3 bases from J, with 13 bases in between. Germline V gives CDR1 FNHDT, CDR2 SITEND (reference sequence). CDR3 DNA, as far as it was read: TGTGCCAGCAGTATATGGGGGGGCATAACCAACGAAAGATTATTT. Residues: CASSIWGGITNERLF. The complete CDR3 protein is CASSIWGGITNERLFF.

A word on this clone: The gene names here belong to mouse. The read ends 1 residue shy of where the CDR3 ends; the end is completed using the germline J gene. The chain joins TRBV13-3 to TRBJ2-3, with D possibly being TRBD1 (6 bases). Germline V gene sequence: CDR1 NNHDY, CDR2 SYVADS. The V end was cut by 1 base, the J end by 1 base, with 10 bases between. This CDR3 has 15 residues. The CDR3 spells CASSDSRGGAETLYF. The sequenced CDR3 bases are TGTGCCAGCAGTGATAGCAGGGGAGGTGCAGAAACGCTGTAT.

Notes on this clone: Mouse gene names apply. The read ends 1 residue shy of where the CDR3 ends; the end is completed using the germline J gene. This chain joins TRBV4 and TRBJ1-6, with 7 bases aligning to TRBD1. TRBJ1-6 is known as an ORF, though its function is uncertain. Germline V gene data show CDR1 as LGHDT and CDR2 as YNNKQL (reference sequence). V was clipped by 4 bases and J by 4 bases; unmatched bases: 1. The CDR3 is made up of 14 amino acids. The DNA read from the CDR3 is TGTGCCAGCAGCTCGGGACAGTATAATTCGCCCCTCTAC. Protein product: CASSSGQYNSPLY. The full CDR3 is CASSSGQYNSPLYF.

As for this clone: Gene and germline names: mouse. The sequence runs out 1 residue before the end of the CDR3; the remainder is reconstructed from the germline J gene. The rearrangement joins TRBV19 to TRBJ2-7, with 10 bases aligning to TRBD2. This CDR3 has 13 residues. From germline, CDR1 is FNHDT and CDR2 SITEND (reference sequence). The V gene end was trimmed by 6 bases and the J gene end by 4 bases; junction bases not matched to a gene: 4. CDR3 loop: CASTKTGGYEQYF. The DNA read from the CDR3 is TGTGCCAGCACCAAGACTGGGGGGTATGAACAGTAC.

Worth noting for this clone: Gene names and germline match the mouse. The CDR3 protein is CASSAWGGAPPVAEQFF. The sequenced CDR3 bases are TGTGCCAGCTCCGCCTGGGGGGGCGCCCCCCCAGTTGCTGAGCAGTTC. The rearrangement uses TRBV4 and TRBJ2-1; 10 positions agree with TRBD2. The read ends 1 residue early relative to the CDR3; the germline J gene fills the gap. This CDR3 is built from 17 residues. With 8 bases clipped from V and 6 bases from J, the junction kept 16 bases outside the gene matches. The germline CDR1 and CDR2 sequences are LGHDT and YNNKQL (reference sequence).

In the case of this clone: The listed genes are named as in mouse. With the read ending 1 residue before the CDR3 end, the germline J gene is used to fill in that end. The chain is built from TRBV1 and TRBJ2-5, with 9 bases lining up with TRBD1. The CDR3 loop spans 14 amino acids. The V gene end was trimmed by 1 base and the J gene end by 4 bases; junction bases not matched to a gene: 0. Per germline, CDR1 NSQYPW and CDR2 LRSPGD (reference sequence). The CDR3 bases that were read are TGCACCTGCAGTGCAGGGGACAGGGAAGACACCCAGTAC. Translating it yields CTCSAGDREDTQY. The entire CDR3 sequence reads CTCSAGDREDTQYF.

This clone has just a few counts. The germline and genes are mouse ones. Read sequence stops 1 residue before the CDR3 end, and the germline J gene provides the missing end. The chain employs TRBV20 and TRBJ1-4; D uncertain. Germline CDR1 and CDR2: GFQATS and STVNSAI. V was shortened by 4 bases and J by 2 bases, with 5 bases between the two germline ends. The CDR3 is made up of 12 amino acids. The CDR3 DNA, read in part, is TGTGGTGCTATTGGATCCAACGAAAGATTATTT. It codes for CGAIGSNERLF. Given in full, the CDR3 is CGAIGSNERLFF.

This clone was observed a few times. The listed genes are named as in mouse. The CDR3 end lies 1 residue beyond the end of the read and is filled in from the germline J gene. The chain employs TRBV29 and TRBJ1-1, with no clear D. Germline CDR1 reads MSHET; CDR2 reads SYDVDS. The CDR3 is made up of 13 amino acids. V was cut by 6 bases and J by 0 bases, with 8 bases left in between. Partial CDR3 DNA: TGTGCTAGCAGCCCGGGAACAAACACAGAAGTCTTC. Residues: CASSPGTNTEVF. The complete CDR3 sequence is CASSPGTNTEVFF.